Listed here is a single T cell receptor (beta chain). Its antigen remains unidentified. This sample stems from a study of cytomegalovirus exposure and HLA in healthy donors. Study outcomes and limitations: In a later analysis, V- and J-gene trimming of beta chains associated with a DCLRE1C missense variant, replicated independently. Later on, an analysis tied under 20,000 TCR beta sequences to HLA alleles at 0.05 false discovery rate. A previous analysis found most TCR beta V segments productive roughly 87% or roughly 30% of the time. In a later analysis, TCR association rates varied by HLA locus: DRB1 most, HLA-C fewest.

PCR was performed using 60 Vbeta and 13 Jbeta primers. The table came from immunoSEQ multiplex PCR; TCRdb's copy has only in-frame clones and leaves some out. The sample has more than 130,000 clones, about four fifths seen once. The source material was PBMCs. The receptor was isolated from a man aged 35-49 years in good health and CMV-seropositive.

The CDR3 reads CASSPSGSEIPYEQYF. The CDR3 nucleotides are TGTGCCAGCAGCCCATCTGGCTCGGAGATCCCCTACGAGCAGTACTTC. This chain links TRBV9 with TRBJ2-7; D uncertain. The CDR3 consists of 16 residues. V dropped 4 bases and J dropped 2 bases, with 19 bases sitting between them. In germline, CDR1 is SGDLS, CDR2 YYNGEE.